Listed here is a single T cell receptor beta chain. Its target is unknown. The CDR3 runs 14 residues. The germline V and J ends were trimmed by 4 bases and 3 bases, with 10 bases remaining between them. The V gene's germline CDR1 is MDHEN and CDR2 SYDVKM. Sequencing was performed with immunoSEQ multiplex PCR; in TCRdb, only in-frame clones are kept and a portion is missing. The sample lists 2,500,000 or so clones; under 95% were seen once. The source of the sample is a study of shared clonotypes between healthy human individuals. General study findings and limits: A generally larger estimated richness was seen in naive subsets than in memory subsets.

The V and J genes are TRBV28 and TRBJ1-5; D is possibly TRBD1 (5 bases). The specimen sequenced was naive CD4+ T cells from PBMCs. The subset here: CD45RA+ positively selected. The TCR sequence derives from a man aged 18 to 30 in good health. Some clones in this sample may be carry-over from other donors' samples. The DNA for the CDR3 is TGTGCCAGCAGTTCGGACATTTCCAATCAGCCCCAGCATTTT. Its translation is CASSSDISNQPQHF.